This T cell receptor (beta chain) was documented in a study of blood T cell repertoires in COVID-19. About the study: The cDNA or gDNA used as material had been derived from T cells, B-cell-depleted T cells, or PBMCs.

Germline loops: CDR1 SGHDT, CDR2 YYEEEE. V was shortened by 2 bases and J by 4 bases, with 9 bases between the two germline ends. The CDR3 sequence is 14 residues long. TCRdb keeps only in-frame clones here, not all; method: immunoSEQ multiplex PCR. The sample lists about 260,000 clones; about 85% were seen once. V is TRBV5-6 and J is TRBJ2-2; no definite D call. The source material was peripheral blood. The receptor was derived from a man between 60 and 70 years old who had recovered from COVID-19. CDR3 sequence reads: CASSFFRSTGELFF. The CDR3, as DNA: TGTGCCAGCAGCTTTTTCCGGTCCACCGGGGAGCTGTTTTTT.